The 18 T cell receptor beta chains below all came from one sample that was sequenced in a study of Graves' ophthalmopathy and Graves' hyperthyroidism. RNA transcripts provided the template for amplifying TCR beta CDR3 regions. Second-round multiplex PCR came after a first-round RT-PCR that employed HTBI primers. In TCRdb, the multiplex PCR reads were re-called with MiXCR into one record per CDR3 protein. The sample has about 480,000 distinct CDR3 sequences; around 14% are singletons. Sample: blood. These receptors originate from a woman aged 25 to 39 with Graves' ophthalmopathy.

This clonotype was seen many times. The rearrangement uses TRBV28 and TRBJ2-5; TRBD1 matches at 9 bases. J lost 5 bases, V lost 6 bases, and 7 bases had no gene match. The germline V gene has CDR1 MDHEN and CDR2 SYDVKM. CDR3 length: 14 residues. CDR3 sequence reads: CASSYRGRRETQYF. CDR3 DNA sequence: TGTGCCAGCAGCTACAGGGGGCGCAGGGAGACCCAGTACTTC.

This clonotype was seen ten or more times. The V gene is TRBV6-2 or TRBV6-3, the J gene TRBJ1-2; D remains unclear. V was trimmed by 2 bases and J by 8 bases, leaving 9 bases between them. The CDR3 sequence is 12 residues long. CDR1 MNHEY and CDR2 SVGEGT come from the germline V gene. The CDR3 DNA reads TGTGCCAGCAGTTACGACCTGCGGGGCTACACCTTC. Translated: CASSYDLRGYTF.

The chain is built from TRBV6-1 and TRBJ1-1; D possibly corresponds to TRBD1 (5 bases). V was shortened by 8 bases and J by 1 base, with 14 bases between the two germline ends. CDR1 and CDR2 (germline): MNHNS, SASEGT. This CDR3 comprises 14 residues. The CDR3 protein is CASGRIGGNTEAFF. The CDR3 DNA sequence: TGTGCCAGCGGACGAATTGGGGGGAACACTGAAGCTTTCTTT.

This clonotype occurred many times. The CDR3 loop reads CASSSLRGDRGPHEQYF. Here the CDR3 DNA reads TGTGCCAGCAGCTCGCTCCGTGGGGACAGGGGGCCTCACGAGCAGTACTTC. This chain links TRBV11-2 with TRBJ2-7; 12 bases agree with TRBD1. The germline CDR1 and CDR2 sequences are SGHAT and FQNNGV. V shed 4 bases and J 5 bases; nucleotides not matched to a gene: 12. CDR3 length equals 17 residues.

This clonotype was counted many times. The chain links TRBV5-1 to TRBJ2-5; 8 nucleotides match TRBD2. The CDR3 is 16 amino acids. V shed 0 bases, J shed 1 base, and the junction held 5 bases outside the gene matches. The germline CDR1 and CDR2 sequences are SGHRS and YFSETQ. The CDR3 bases are TGCGCCAGCAGCTTGGATTGGCGGGGGGCCCAAGAGACCCAGTACTTC. Residues: CASSLDWRGAQETQYF.

This clonotype was seen repeatedly, ten times or more. The chain is built from TRBV6-5 and TRBJ1-2; D is perhaps TRBD1 (5 bases). Trimming shortened V by 5 bases and J by 4 bases, and 17 bases separated the two germline ends. Germline-derived CDR1 and CDR2 are MNHEY and SVGAGI. The CDR3 contains 15 residues. The DNA for the CDR3 is TGTGCCAGCAGTCTTTCCCAGGGCCTCGTCTATGGCTACACCTTC. This sequence encodes CASSLSQGLVYGYTF.

This clonotype was counted at least ten times. The chain has TRBV6-1 and TRBJ1-2, with D perhaps TRBD1 (5 bases). Germline assignment: CDR1 MNHNS and CDR2 SASEGT. V lost 6 bases and J 4 bases, leaving 12 bases between the germline ends. This CDR3 is built from 13 residues. Here the CDR3 DNA reads TGTGCCAGCAGCTCAGGGCGCTTCTATGGCTACACCTTC. The encoded protein is CASSSGRFYGYTF.

There are many counts of this clonotype. This rearrangement joins TRBV18 to TRBJ1-3; D unclear. V dropped 3 bases and J dropped 1 base, with 10 bases sitting between them. CDR1 is KGHSH and CDR2 is LQKENI in the germline V gene. The CDR3 loop spans 15 amino acids. This CDR3 is CASSPAWGSGNTIYF. Here the CDR3 DNA reads TGTGCCAGCTCACCGGCTTGGGGTTCTGGAAACACCATATATTTT.

The chain is built from TRBV6-1 and TRBJ2-7, with D possibly matching TRBD2 (6 bases). The CDR3 loop spans 13 amino acids. Per the germline V gene, CDR1 is MNHNS and CDR2 is SASEGT. With 4 bases removed from V and 7 bases from J, the gap between germline ends came to 14 bases. The CDR3, as DNA: TGTGCCAGCAGTGTAGGAGGGCCGAGGGAGCAGTACTTC. Its translation: CASSVGGPREQYF.

This clonotype was recorded many times. This chain joins TRBV28 and TRBJ1-6; D call uncertain. From germline, CDR1 is MDHEN and CDR2 SYDVKM. This CDR3 region has 15 residues. V was shortened by 7 bases and J by 6 bases, with 16 bases between the two germline ends. CDR3 coding DNA: TGTGCCAGCATCCCCGCACCGGTCGGTAATTCACCCCTCCACTTT. The encoded protein is CASIPAPVGNSPLHF.

With regard to this clonotype: This may stem from a read error, because a much larger clone lies one nucleotide away. The chain recombines TRBV6-1 with TRBJ2-5; D perhaps matches TRBD2 (5 bases). Germline V gene lookup returns CDR1 MNHNS and CDR2 SASEGT. The CDR3 is 13 amino acids. CDR3 coding DNA: TGTTCCAGCACCGCCGACGGGGAAGAGACCCAGTACTTC. Translating it yields CSSTADGEETQYF.

This clonotype has a count of ten or more. The chain uses TRBV12-3 or TRBV12-4 and TRBJ1-6, with no clear D. CDR3 length: 14 residues. Trimming stripped 2 bases from V and 7 bases from J, with 9 bases between. The DNA for the CDR3 is TGTGCCAGCAGTTTACATACGGCAAATTCACCCCTCCACTTT. It specifies CASSLHTANSPLHF.

This clonotype was detected ten times or more. The chain joins TRBV28 to TRBJ1-5; 8 bases are shared with TRBD1. With V trimmed by 5 bases and J by 3 bases, 6 bases remained unmatched. Germline CDR1 is MDHEN and CDR2 is SYDVKM. CDR3 size: 15 residues. In DNA form, the CDR3 reads TGTGCCAGCAGTGCCCGACAGGGGAACAATCAGCCCCAGCATTTT. It translates to CASSARQGNNQPQHF.

This chain links TRBV6-1 with TRBJ2-4, with 7 bases that match TRBD1. The CDR3 consists of 16 residues. V lost 6 bases and J lost 1; bases outside the gene matches: 9. Germline V CDR1 and CDR2: MNHNS, SASEGT. The CDR3 spells CASRRGQDTAKNIQYF. CDR3 DNA: TGTGCCAGCAGGCGAGGACAGGACACCGCCAAAAACATTCAGTACTTC.

This clonotype was recorded at least ten times. The rearrangement uses TRBV19 and TRBJ1-5, with unresolved D. The germline gives CDR1 LNHDA, CDR2 SQIVND (reference sequence). Trimming stripped 7 bases from V and 3 bases from J, with 13 bases between. The CDR3 runs 14 residues. The CDR3 DNA follows: TGTGCCAGTACCCCCCGCGGTAACAATCAGCCCCAGCATTTT. It is translated as CASTPRGNNQPQHF.

This clonotype was counted at least ten times. The chain joins TRBV6-4 to TRBJ1-1, with a tentative D call TRBD1 (5 bases). The length of the CDR3 is 17 residues. V lost 2 bases and J 3 bases, leaving 19 bases between the germline ends. Germline V CDR1 and CDR2: MRHNA, SNTAGT. The CDR3 nucleotides are TGTGCCAGCAGTGACCCGCCAGGGCGCGGAGGCGACACTGAAGCTTTCTTT. Translating gives CASSDPPGRGGDTEAFF.

This clonotype has a count of ten or more. The gene calls are TRBV5-1 and TRBJ1-2; a weak D match, TRBD1 (6 bases). CDR3 length: 13 amino acids. The germline V gene encodes CDR1 SGHRS and CDR2 YFSETQ. V shed 4 bases and J shed 4 bases, with 11 bases lying between them. The CDR3 region is CASSEGGPYGYTF. CDR3 DNA sequence: TGCGCCAGCAGCGAAGGGGGGCCCTATGGCTACACCTTC.

This clonotype was found many times. As DNA, the CDR3 is TGTGCCTATGCAGGGTATATGAACACTGAAGCTTTCTTT. It translates to CAYAGYMNTEAFF. The chain links TRBV30 to TRBJ1-1; maybe TRBD1 (5 bases). Germline CDR1 and CDR2: GTSNPN and SVGIG (reference sequence). The CDR3 runs to 13 residues. V lost 7 bases, J lost 0 bases, and 12 bases lay in between.